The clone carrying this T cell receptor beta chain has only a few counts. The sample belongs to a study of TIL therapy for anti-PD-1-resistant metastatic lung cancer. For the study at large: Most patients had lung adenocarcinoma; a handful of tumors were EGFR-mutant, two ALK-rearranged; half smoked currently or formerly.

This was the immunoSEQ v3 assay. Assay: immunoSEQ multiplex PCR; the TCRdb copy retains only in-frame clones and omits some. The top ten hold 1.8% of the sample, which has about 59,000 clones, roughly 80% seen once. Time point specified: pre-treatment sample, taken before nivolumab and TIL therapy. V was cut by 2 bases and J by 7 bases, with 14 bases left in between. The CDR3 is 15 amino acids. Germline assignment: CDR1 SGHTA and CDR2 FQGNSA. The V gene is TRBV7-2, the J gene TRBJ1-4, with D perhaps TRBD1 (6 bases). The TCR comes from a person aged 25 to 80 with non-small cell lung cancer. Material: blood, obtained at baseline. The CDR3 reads CASSLKQGTSEKLFF. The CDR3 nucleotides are TGTGCCAGCAGCTTAAAACAGGGTACCTCTGAAAAACTGTTTTTT.